This T cell receptor (beta chain) derives from a study of cytomegalovirus exposure and HLA in healthy donors. 13 Jbeta primers and 60 Vbeta primers were used for the PCR. Sequencing was performed with immunoSEQ multiplex PCR; in TCRdb, only in-frame clones are kept and a portion is missing. This table holds 150,000 to 200,000 clones, more than 60% found once. The receptor's source is a human donor in good health. Sequenced input: PBMCs.

The CDR3 DNA is TGTGCCAGTAGTATAGGGCCTGCTTCCTACGAGCAGTACTTC. As protein: CASSIGPASYEQYF. V and J are TRBV19 and TRBJ2-7; D gene unclear. The CDR3 sequence is 14 residues long. Trimming took off 1 base at V and 1 base at J, with 8 bases between the two ends. Germline CDR1 LNHDA, CDR2 SQIVND (reference sequence).